Following are 7 T cell receptor beta chains from one sample sequenced in a study of shared clonotypes between healthy human individuals. Produced via immunoSEQ multiplex PCR; TCRdb's table is partial and in-frame only. Here the sample spans hundreds of thousands of clones, 90% to 95% being singletons. In the naive CD8 group, cells lacked CD45RO and were positively selected for CCR7, so terminally differentiated effector memory CD45RA+ cells were left out. The specimen was naive CD8+ T cells sorted from blood. The receptor set was obtained from a woman in her thirties in good health.

The chain is built from TRBV5-6 and TRBJ1-2, with a weak D call TRBD1 (6 bases). The CDR3 contains 13 residues. Trimming removed 2 bases from V and 3 bases from J, with 8 bases in between. From germline, CDR1 is SGHDT and CDR2 YYEEEE. The CDR3 DNA reads as TGTGCCAGCAGCTTCCAGGGGTACTATGGCTACACCTTC. Its protein is CASSFQGYYGYTF.

Concerning this clone itself: Other DNA variants within this sample encode the same CDR3. The rearrangement links TRBV27 to TRBJ2-3; D is unclear. The CDR3 sequence is 13 residues long. Trimming left V 2 bases short and J 0 bases short, with 3 bases between. Germline V gene sequence: CDR1 MNHEY, CDR2 SMNVEV (reference sequence). CDR3 DNA: TGTGCCAGCAGTTTAAGTAGCACAGATACGCAGTATTTT. Translation: CASSLSSTDTQYF.

The V and J genes are TRBV28 and TRBJ1-2, with 11 bases fitting TRBD1. CDR1 MDHEN and CDR2 SYDVKM come from the germline V gene. This CDR3 contains 16 residues. The trim removed 5 bases at V and 6 bases at J, leaving 11 bases unmatched. The CDR3 DNA sequence: TGTGCCAGCAGTCCCCCAGGACAGGGGGCCTCGAATGGCTACACCTTC. This gives the protein CASSPPGQGASNGYTF.

The rearrangement joins TRBV27 to TRBJ2-7, with D possibly TRBD1 on 5 matching bases. The CDR3 is 14 residues long. The V gene's germline CDR1 is MNHEY and CDR2 SMNVEV (reference sequence). With 3 bases removed from V and 5 bases from J, the gap between germline ends came to 14 bases. The CDR3 sequence: CASSFGRGYHEQYF. The CDR3 DNA is TGTGCCAGCAGTTTTGGTAGGGGCTACCACGAGCAGTACTTC.

DNA of the CDR3: TGTGCCAGCATCAGCAGGAATCTCAACTATGGCTACACCTTC. The encoded protein is CASISRNLNYGYTF. The genes are TRBV6-1 and TRBJ1-2; D gene unclear. Deletions cut 7 bases from V and 2 bases from J, with 14 bases between. CDR1 is MNHNS, CDR2 SASEGT, per germline. The CDR3 contains 14 residues.

This chain connects TRBV28 to TRBJ1-2; D is unresolved. CDR3 length: 12 amino acids. Germline CDR1 is MDHEN and CDR2 is SYDVKM. Deletions cut 6 bases from V and 8 bases from J, with 13 bases between. CDR3 bases: TGTGCCAGCAGCCTAGGGCTTACGGGCTACACCTTC. It is translated as CASSLGLTGYTF.

This clone occurred once. The chain uses TRBV4-2 and TRBJ2-7, with D uncertain. The CDR3 is 14 residues long. Germline CDR1 LGHNA, CDR2 YNFKEQ. Trimming left V 2 bases short and J 1 base short, with 9 bases between. In DNA form, the CDR3 reads TGTGCCAGCAGCCAAACGGCCGGTTCCTACGAGCAGTACTTC. Protein product: CASSQTAGSYEQYF.